This entry is about one TCR beta chain. This specimen comes from a study of blood T cell repertoires in COVID-19. The J segment lost 1 base and the V segment lost 6 bases, leaving 3 bases of the junction unmatched. The CDR3 contains 14 residues. Germline V lookup: CDR1 ENHRY, CDR2 SYGVKD. Per the study methods: Estimates of nucleated cell counts were drawn from the amplification of reference gene primers. Profiling relied on immunoSEQ multiplex PCR, and the TCRdb table lists in-frame clones only, not all of them. The V and J calls and clone size were taken over from that table, and D and trimming were inferred from the DNA. The data hold 150,000 to 200,000 clones, with 88% observed a single time.

The chain combines TRBV10-3 with TRBJ1-1, with TRBD1 matching over 9 bases. Source material: peripheral blood. The TCR was taken from a human donor in a cohort sampled during active COVID-19. CDR3 amino acids: CAIRAGQGNTEAFF. Here the CDR3 DNA reads TGTGCCATCAGGGCGGGACAGGGGAACACTGAAGCTTTCTTT.